Shown below are 18 T cell receptor beta chains from a single sample sequenced in a study of T cell responses to AZD1222 COVID-19 vaccine (dated by TCRdb to the early 2020s). The time point label on this specimen signifies: baseline before first vaccination. The library came from the immunoSEQ multiplex PCR assay. Drawn from immuneACCESS, this table holds only the in-frame rearrangements with V and J called that TCRdb kept. Clones are partly lost; checked studies trace under half to an unresolved V gene and leave the rest unexplained. This sample is represented by over 85,000 clones; nearly 90% of them were singletons. Clones ranked in the top ten supply about 3.3% of the sample. The sample here was peripheral blood, taken on day 0 of AZD1222 vaccination. All receptors derive from an adult in good health.

V usage is TRBV7-2 and J usage is TRBJ1-3; perhaps TRBD1 as D (5 bases). Trimming took 2 bases from V and 0 from J, leaving 11 bases between them. The CDR3 runs to 16 residues. Looked up from germline, CDR1 is SGHTA and CDR2 is FQGNSA. The CDR3 DNA sequence: TGTGCCAGCAGCTTAACGGGGCAGTCCTCTGGAAACACCATATATTTT. As protein: CASSLTGQSSGNTIYF. The full variable domain, its missing parts supplied by reference TRBV7-2 and TRBJ1-3, is GAGVSQSPSNKVTEKGKDVELRCDPISGHTALYWYRQSLGQGLEFLIYFQGNSAPDKSGLPSDRFSAERTGGSVSTLTIQRTQQEDSAVYLCASSLTGQSSGNTIYFGEGSWLTVV.

This chain uses TRBV7-9 with TRBJ2-7; D gene ambiguous. The CDR3 covers 12 residues. Germline-derived CDR1 and CDR2 are SEHNR and FQNEAQ (reference sequence). Trimming removed 4 bases from V and 6 bases from J, with 10 bases in between. The CDR3 sequence is CASSSGGFEQYF. DNA of the CDR3: TGTGCCAGCAGCTCAGGCGGTTTCGAGCAGTACTTC.

V and J are TRBV3-1 (or the pseudogene TRBV3-2) and TRBJ1-5, with D hard to call. CDR3 length: 13 residues. Trimming cost V 0 bases and J 5 bases, with 5 bases left between them. CDR1 and CDR2 from the germline V gene are LGHDT and YNNKEL (reference sequence). CDR3 coding DNA: TGTGCCAGCAGCCAAGATAGGCATCAGCCCCAGCATTTT. Residues: CASSQDRHQPQHF.

The chain couples TRBV5-1 to TRBJ1-6; D gene ambiguous. The V and J ends lost 0 bases and 6 bases respectively, with 7 bases between them. The CDR3 has 14 residues. The germline gives CDR1 SGHRS, CDR2 YFSETQ. Here the CDR3 reads CASSLAGTNSPLHF. CDR3 nucleotides: TGCGCCAGCAGCTTGGCCGGCACTAATTCACCCCTCCACTTT.

This rearrangement joins TRBV5-6 to TRBJ2-3; possibly TRBD1 or TRBD2 for D (6 bases each). This CDR3 comprises 16 residues. The V end lost 1 base, the J end lost 1 base, and 13 bases lay between the germline ends. CDR1 is SGHDT and CDR2 is YYEEEE in the germline V gene. The CDR3 nucleotides are TGTGCCAGCAGCTTGCTGGGGGGCTCGCGCACAGATACGCAGTATTTT. This gives the protein CASSLLGGSRTDTQYF.

The gene calls are TRBV7-2 and TRBJ2-3; TRBD2 matches 8 bases. Losses at the gene ends were 6 bases for V and 6 bases for J; bases not matched to a gene: 8. The CDR3 runs to 14 residues. Per the germline V gene, CDR1 is SGHTA and CDR2 is FQGNSA. The DNA for the CDR3 is TGTGCCAGCAGATTTACGGGGGGGCGGGATACGCAGTATTTT. Translation: CASRFTGGRDTQYF.

The rearrangement uses TRBV5-8 and TRBJ1-6; D remains unclear. This CDR3 region has 15 residues. Germline CDR1 SGHTS, CDR2 YDEGEE. The V end lost 4 bases, the J end lost 4 bases, and 12 bases lay between the germline ends. The CDR3 sequence: CASSPGRGYNSPLHF. The DNA for the CDR3 is TGTGCCAGCAGCCCGGGTCGGGGTTATAATTCACCCCTCCACTTT.

This chain uses TRBV3-1 (or the pseudogene TRBV3-2) with TRBJ2-5, with D perhaps being TRBD1 or TRBD2 (5 bases each). Looked up from germline, CDR1 is LGHDT and CDR2 is YNNKEL (reference sequence). CDR3 length: 15 amino acids. V dropped 1 base and J dropped 1 base, with 10 bases sitting between them. The CDR3 DNA reads as TGTGCCAGCAGCCAAGGGTGGGGGACCCAAGAGACCCAGTACTTC. Translation: CASSQGWGTQETQYF.

This chain connects TRBV12-3 or TRBV12-4 to TRBJ2-1; a possible D gene is TRBD2 (7 bases). The V and J ends lost 5 bases and 8 bases respectively, with 13 bases between them. The CDR3 has 13 amino acids. The CDR3 loop is CASSPSRGHEQFF. CDR3 in DNA: TGTGCCAGCAGTCCCTCGCGGGGGCATGAGCAGTTCTTC.

The chain joins TRBV12-3 or TRBV12-4 to TRBJ1-2; D is unclear. The V gene lost 3 bases and the J gene lost 4 bases, with 9 bases spanning the gap. There are 13 residues in the CDR3. The CDR3 here is CASSFEAVYGYTF. In nucleotides, the CDR3 is TGTGCCAGCAGTTTCGAGGCGGTCTATGGCTACACCTTC.

The chain has TRBV7-2 and TRBJ2-5, with D unresolved. This CDR3 contains 14 residues. From germline, CDR1 is SGHTA and CDR2 FQGNSA. Trimming pared 2 bases from V and 2 bases from J, leaving 9 bases between. In nucleotides, the CDR3 is TGTGCCAGCAGCTTATCAAGGGCACAAGAGACCCAGTACTTC. Encoded protein: CASSLSRAQETQYF.

The chain couples TRBV27 to TRBJ1-5, with 10 bases matching TRBD1. The CDR3 totals 16 residues. V shed 4 bases and J 8 bases; nucleotides not matched to a gene: 11. The V gene's germline CDR1 is MNHEY and CDR2 SMNVEV (reference sequence). CDR3 region: CASSSLPDRGIKPQHF. The CDR3, as DNA: TGTGCCAGCAGTTCCCTCCCGGACAGGGGGATCAAGCCCCAGCATTTT.

The genes are TRBV30 and TRBJ2-1; the match to TRBD1 covers 7 bases. The germline V gene has CDR1 GTSNPN and CDR2 SVGIG (reference sequence). This CDR3 spans 13 amino acids. V shed 3 bases and J 14 bases; nucleotides not matched to a gene: 13. Written as DNA, the CDR3 is TGTGCCTGGAGACCACGGGGACAGTTGGAGGAGTTCTTC. Residues: CAWRPRGQLEEFF.

The J gene is TRBJ2-7, the V gene TRBV27; D not certain. The CDR3 has 16 amino acids. Germline assignment: CDR1 MNHEY and CDR2 SMNVEV (reference sequence). The V gene lost 5 bases and the J gene lost 1 base, with 18 bases spanning the gap. CDR3 nucleotide sequence: TGTGCCAGCAGTGCTACCGGGCGGCGGAGTTCCTACGAGCAGTACTTC. It yields the protein CASSATGRRSSYEQYF.

This clone was detected a few times. V and J are TRBV24-1 and TRBJ1-1, with no clear D. The germline gives CDR1 KGHDR, CDR2 SFDVKD. The CDR3 contains 12 residues. Trimming took 7 bases from V and 5 from J, leaving 10 bases between them. The DNA of the CDR3 is TGTGCCACCAGCCAGACGAGGACTGAAGCTTTCTTT. As protein: CATSQTRTEAFF.

The chain has TRBV5-1 and TRBJ2-1; 13 bases are a match to TRBD2. There are 16 residues in the CDR3. Germline V CDR1 and CDR2: SGHRS, YFSETQ. Trimming at V came to 3 bases and at J to 8 bases, leaving 8 bases not matched to a gene. CDR3 sequence: CASSWTSGGRGDEQFF. The CDR3 DNA reads TGCGCCAGCAGCTGGACTAGCGGGGGCCGGGGCGATGAGCAGTTCTTC. The full variable domain, rest sourced from reference TRBV5-1 and TRBJ2-1, is KAGVTQTPRYLIKTRGQQVTLSCSPISGHRSVSWYQQTPGQGLQFLFEYFSETQRNKGNFPGRFSGRQFSNSRSEMNVSTLELGDSALYLCASSWTSGGRGDEQFFGPGTRLTVL.

This sequence joins TRBV5-6 and TRBJ2-1; 10 bases align to TRBD1. There are 16 residues in the CDR3. Germline V gives CDR1 SGHDT, CDR2 YYEEEE. The V and J ends lost 3 bases and 0 bases, in that order; junction bases with no gene match: 3. The CDR3 coding sequence is TGTGCCAGCAGCTCTGGGACAGGGGTCTCCTACAATGAGCAGTTCTTC. This translates into CASSSGTGVSYNEQFF.

J is TRBJ1-2 and V is TRBV7-8; TRBD1 agrees at 10 bases. V shed 5 bases, J shed 7 bases, and the junction held 16 bases outside the gene matches. CDR1 SGHVS and CDR2 FQNEAQ come from the germline V gene. CDR3 size: 17 residues. This CDR3 reads CASSPALRLGQGFGYTF. CDR3 bases: TGTGCCAGCAGCCCCGCTCTAAGACTGGGACAGGGGTTTGGCTACACCTTC.